These T cell receptor beta chains were read from a single sample in a study of shared clonotypes between healthy human individuals. The data were produced by immunoSEQ multiplex PCR, yet TCRdb's version contains in-frame clones alone and is incomplete. This table holds about 820,000 clones, 92% found once. Material for sequencing was naive CD8+ T cells sorted from blood. Receptor source: a man in his thirties or forties in good health. The CDR3 runs from the conserved cysteine through the conserved F or W. A D gene is named only where the DNA matches it firmly. Size is omitted from some rows. Given values are once, few, many or a class for expanded clones.

>NA|TRBJ1-4|TRBV5-5|NA
CASSLGDSTNEKLFF
TGTGCCAGCAGCTTGGGGGACTCAACTAATGAAAAACTGTTTTTT
>NA|TRBJ2-7|TRBV11-2|TRBD2
CASSQRTSYEQYF
TGTGCCAGCAGCCAAAGGACTAGCTACGAGCAGTACTTC
>few|TRBJ1-2|TRBV5-1|NA
CASSVLTGQYGYTF
TGCGCCAGCAGCGTACTAACGGGGCAGTATGGCTACACCTTC
>NA|TRBJ2-5|TRBV7-9|NA
CASSLQGPETQYF
TGTGCCAGCAGCTTACAGGGTCCCGAGACCCAGTACTTC
>once|TRBJ1-3|TRBV6-5|NA
CASSYSRTSGNTIYF
TGTGCCAGCAGTTACTCACGGACCTCTGGAAACACCATATATTTT
>NA|TRBJ1-1|TRBV7-2|NA
CASSFFGGGLRPEAFF
TGTGCCAGCAGCTTTTTCGGGGGTGGGTTGCGGCCTGAAGCTTTCTTT
>NA|TRBJ2-7|TRBV7-2|TRBD2
CASSLEGSGPSYEQYF
TGTGCCAGCAGCTTAGAGGGTAGCGGGCCGTCGTACGAGCAGTACTTC
>NA|TRBJ2-7|TRBV7-8|NA
CASSLARILSLNSYEQYF
TGTGCCAGCAGCCTGGCCCGAATCCTCTCGCTCAACTCCTACGAGCAGTACTTC
>NA|TRBJ2-7|TRBV11-2|NA
CASSPRAYEQYF
TGTGCCAGCAGCCCTCGTGCCTACGAGCAGTACTTC
>NA|TRBJ1-1|TRBV7-9|NA
CASSLPGSEAFF
TGTGCCAGCAGTCTCCCTGGGAGTGAAGCTTTCTTT
>NA|TRBJ2-3|TRBV5-1|NA
CASSFTPPSTDTQYF
TGCGCCAGCAGCTTCACTCCCCCTAGCACAGATACGCAGTATTTT
>once|TRBJ2-5|TRBV7-6|NA
CASSLASLALQETQYF
TGTGCCAGCAGCTTAGCGTCATTGGCTCTTCAAGAGACCCAGTACTTC
>NA|TRBJ2-3|TRBV13|TRBD2
CASSFGRAKDTQYF
TGTGCCAGCAGCTTCGGGAGGGCCAAAGATACGCAGTATTTT
>few|TRBJ2-1|TRBV9|NA
CASGWRGNEQFF
TGTGCCAGCGGGTGGAGGGGCAATGAGCAGTTCTTC
>once|TRBJ1-5|TRBV28|NA
CASSFLTNQPQHF
TGTGCCAGCAGTTTCCTTACGAATCAGCCCCAGCATTTT
>NA|TRBJ2-1|TRBV7-8|NA
CASSLNPTTLDEQFF
TGTGCCAGCAGCTTAAACCCAACTACCTTGGATGAGCAGTTCTTC
>NA|TRBJ1-2|TRBV7-8|NA
CASSSAQGPSNYGYTF
TGTGCCAGCAGCTCGGCCCAGGGGCCCTCTAACTATGGCTACACCTTC
>NA|TRBJ1-2|TRBV11-2|NA
CASSAYRTDYGYTF
TGTGCCAGCAGCGCCTACCGGACGGACTATGGCTACACCTTC
>NA|TRBJ2-7|TRBV7-9|TRBD2
CASSAGGLSYEQYF
TGTGCCAGCTCAGCGGGAGGGCTTTCCTACGAGCAGTACTTC
>NA|TRBJ1-2|TRBV7-9|TRBD1
CASGTWDREFVEGYTF
TGTGCCAGCGGTACATGGGACAGGGAATTCGTCGAGGGCTACACCTTC
>NA|TRBJ2-7|TRBV4-1|TRBD2
CASSQGGGRGTYEQYF
TGCGCCAGCAGCCAAGGAGGCGGGAGAGGAACCTACGAGCAGTACTTC
>NA|TRBJ2-1|TRBV5-1|NA
CASSLYPGTTLNEQFF
TGCGCCAGCAGCTTGTACCCGGGAACAACGTTGAATGAGCAGTTCTTC
>NA|TRBJ2-1|TRBV5-8|NA
CASSYPTTSGLLYEQFF
TGTGCCAGCAGCTATCCCACTACGAGCGGACTCTTATATGAGCAGTTCTTC
>NA|TRBJ2-3|TRBV11-2|TRBD1
CASSLVQGAADTQYF
TGTGCCAGCAGCTTAGTTCAGGGGGCGGCAGATACGCAGTATTTT
>NA|TRBJ1-2|TRBV28|NA
CASSLVSDIWMDGYTF
TGTGCCAGCAGTTTAGTGTCAGACATTTGGATGGATGGCTACACCTTC
>NA|TRBJ1-5|TRBV2|TRBD1
CARTGTGGSGQPQHF
TGTGCCAGAACCGGGACAGGGGGCTCTGGGCAGCCCCAGCATTTT
>once|TRBJ1-1|TRBV28|NA
CANGPLKESFF
TGTGCCAACGGACCGCTTAAGGAGTCTTTCTTT
>NA|TRBJ2-7|TRBV11-2|NA
CASSSLSWEQYF
TGTGCCAGCAGTTCCCTATCATGGGAGCAGTACTTC
>NA|TRBJ1-1|TRBV27|NA
CASSHQGTEAFF
TGTGCCAGCAGTCACCAGGGGACTGAAGCTTTCTTT
>once|TRBJ2-1|TRBV19|TRBD2
CASSKTSGGHNEQFF
TGTGCCAGTAGTAAAACTAGCGGGGGCCACAATGAGCAGTTCTTC
>NA|TRBJ2-7|TRBV18|NA
CASSPGSGYEQYF
TGTGCCAGCTCACCGGGCTCGGGCTACGAGCAGTACTTC
>NA|TRBJ2-1|TRBV28|TRBD2
CASSPPSGVSYNEQFF
TGTGCCAGCAGTCCACCTAGCGGGGTCTCCTACAATGAGCAGTTCTTC
>NA|TRBJ1-2|TRBV9|NA
CASSMDGGTYGYTF
TGTGCCAGCAGTATGGACGGAGGGACCTATGGCTACACCTTC
>NA|TRBJ2-2|TRBV7-9|NA
CASSPLTGPGELFF
TGTGCCAGCAGCCCCCTGACGGGTCCCGGGGAGCTGTTTTTT
>NA|TRBJ2-7|TRBV29-1|NA
CSVYSRAPTGNEQYF
TGCAGCGTTTATTCCCGGGCTCCAACGGGAAACGAGCAGTACTTC
>NA|TRBJ2-5|TRBV19|NA
CASSLEIGQETQYF
TGTGCCAGTAGCCTAGAGATAGGACAAGAGACCCAGTACTTC
>NA|TRBJ1-4|TRBV6-4|TRBD1
CASSDYGTGPEKLFF
TGTGCCAGCAGTGACTACGGGACAGGGCCTGAAAAACTGTTTTTT
>NA|TRBJ2-5|TRBV15|TRBD1
CATSIGQGRETQYF
TGTGCCACCAGCATAGGACAGGGTCGGGAGACCCAGTACTTC
>NA|TRBJ2-2|TRBV27|TRBD1
CASSLLGTGGAYTGELFF
TGTGCCAGCAGTTTATTGGGTACAGGGGGCGCGTACACCGGGGAGCTGTTTTTT